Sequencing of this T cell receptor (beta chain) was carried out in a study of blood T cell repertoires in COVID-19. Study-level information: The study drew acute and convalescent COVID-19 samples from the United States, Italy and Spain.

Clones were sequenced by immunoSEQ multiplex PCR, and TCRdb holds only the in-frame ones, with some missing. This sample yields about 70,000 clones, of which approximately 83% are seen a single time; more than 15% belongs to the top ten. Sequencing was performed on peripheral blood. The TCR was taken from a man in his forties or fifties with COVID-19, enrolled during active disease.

Written as DNA, the CDR3 is TGTGCCAGCAGTTACGGGACAGGGGGCAGGCAGCCCCAGCATTTT. Its translation is CASSYGTGGRQPQHF. V is TRBV6-2 or TRBV6-3 and J is TRBJ1-5, with 12 bases matching TRBD1. Germline CDR1 reads MNHEY; CDR2 reads SVGEGT. The ends lost 2 bases at V and 7 bases at J; junction bases unmatched: 3. This CDR3 region has 15 residues.